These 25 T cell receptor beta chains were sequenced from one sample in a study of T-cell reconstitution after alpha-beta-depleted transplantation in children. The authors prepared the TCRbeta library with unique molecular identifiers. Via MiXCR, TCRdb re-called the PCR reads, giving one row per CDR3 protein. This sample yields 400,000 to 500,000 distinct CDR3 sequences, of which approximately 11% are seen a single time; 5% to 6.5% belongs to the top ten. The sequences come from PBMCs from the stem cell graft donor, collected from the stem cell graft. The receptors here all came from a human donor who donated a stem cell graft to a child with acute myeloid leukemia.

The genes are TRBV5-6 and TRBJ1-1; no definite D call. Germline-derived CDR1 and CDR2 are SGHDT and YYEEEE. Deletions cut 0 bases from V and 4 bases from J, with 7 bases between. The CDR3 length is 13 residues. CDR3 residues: CASSLGFGTEAFF. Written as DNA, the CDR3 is TGTGCCAGCAGCTTGGGGTTCGGCACTGAAGCTTTCTTT.

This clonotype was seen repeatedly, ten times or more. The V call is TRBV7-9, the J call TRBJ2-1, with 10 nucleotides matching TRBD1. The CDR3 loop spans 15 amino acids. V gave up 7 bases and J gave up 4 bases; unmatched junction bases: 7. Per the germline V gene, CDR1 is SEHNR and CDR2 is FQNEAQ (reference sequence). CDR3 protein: CASKLPGQGYNEQFF. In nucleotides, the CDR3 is TGTGCCAGCAAACTACCGGGACAGGGGTACAATGAGCAGTTCTTC.

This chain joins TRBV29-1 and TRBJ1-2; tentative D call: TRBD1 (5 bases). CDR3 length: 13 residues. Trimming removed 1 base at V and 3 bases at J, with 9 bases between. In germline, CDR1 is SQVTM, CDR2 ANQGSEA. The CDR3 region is CSVEGPGHYGYTF. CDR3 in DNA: TGCAGCGTTGAAGGTCCGGGGCACTATGGCTACACCTTC.

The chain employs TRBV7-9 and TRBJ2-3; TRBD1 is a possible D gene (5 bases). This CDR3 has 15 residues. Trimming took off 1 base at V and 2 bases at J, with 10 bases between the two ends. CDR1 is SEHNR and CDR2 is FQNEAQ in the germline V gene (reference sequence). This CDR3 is CASSLGTHSTDTQYF. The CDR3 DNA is TGTGCCAGCAGCTTAGGGACACACTCCACAGATACGCAGTATTTT. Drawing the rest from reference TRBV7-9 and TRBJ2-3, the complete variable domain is DTGVSQNPRHKITKRGQNVTFRCDPISEHNRLYWYRQTLGQGPEFLTYFQNEAQLEKSRLLSDRFSAERPKGSFSTLEIQRTEQGDSAMYLCASSLGTHSTDTQYFGPGTRLTVL.

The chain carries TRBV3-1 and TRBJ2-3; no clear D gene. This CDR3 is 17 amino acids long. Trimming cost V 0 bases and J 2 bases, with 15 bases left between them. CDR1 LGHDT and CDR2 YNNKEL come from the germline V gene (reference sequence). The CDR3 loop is CASSQDPSAMSTDTQYF. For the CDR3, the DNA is TGTGCCAGCAGCCAAGATCCGAGCGCAATGTCCACAGATACGCAGTATTTT.

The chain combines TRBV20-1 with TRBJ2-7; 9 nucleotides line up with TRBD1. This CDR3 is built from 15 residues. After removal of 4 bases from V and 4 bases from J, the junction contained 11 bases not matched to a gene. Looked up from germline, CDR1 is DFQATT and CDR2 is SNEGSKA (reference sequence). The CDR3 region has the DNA TGCAGTGCTAACACGCACGGGACAGGGAGGTACGAGCAGTACTTC. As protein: CSANTHGTGRYEQYF.

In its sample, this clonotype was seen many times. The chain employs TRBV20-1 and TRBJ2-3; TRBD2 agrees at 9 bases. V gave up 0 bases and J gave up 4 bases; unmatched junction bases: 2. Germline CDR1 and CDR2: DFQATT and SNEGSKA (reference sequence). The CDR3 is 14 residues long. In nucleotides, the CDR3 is TGCAGTGCTAGAGATGCGGGAGGGTCAGATACGCAGTATTTT. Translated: CSARDAGGSDTQYF.

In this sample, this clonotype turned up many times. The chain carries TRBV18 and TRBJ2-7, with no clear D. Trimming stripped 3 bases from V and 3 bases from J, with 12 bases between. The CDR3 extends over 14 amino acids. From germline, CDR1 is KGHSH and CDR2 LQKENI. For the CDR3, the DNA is TGTGCCAGCTCACCCAGTCTGGGCGACTACGAGCAGTACGTC. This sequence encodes CASSPSLGDYEQYV.

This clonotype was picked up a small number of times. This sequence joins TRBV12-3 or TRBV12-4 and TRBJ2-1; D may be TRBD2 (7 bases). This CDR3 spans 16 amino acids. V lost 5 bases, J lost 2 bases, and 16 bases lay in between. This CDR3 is CASSPEGGVAYNEQFF. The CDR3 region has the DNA TGTGCCAGCAGTCCGGAGGGGGGGGTCGCCTACAATGAGCAGTTCTTC.

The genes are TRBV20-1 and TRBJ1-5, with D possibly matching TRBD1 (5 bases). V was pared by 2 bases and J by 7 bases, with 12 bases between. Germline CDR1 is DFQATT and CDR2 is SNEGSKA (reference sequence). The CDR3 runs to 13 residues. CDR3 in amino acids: CSARSRVLQPQHF. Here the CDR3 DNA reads TGCAGTGCTAGATCCAGGGTACTGCAGCCCCAGCATTTT.

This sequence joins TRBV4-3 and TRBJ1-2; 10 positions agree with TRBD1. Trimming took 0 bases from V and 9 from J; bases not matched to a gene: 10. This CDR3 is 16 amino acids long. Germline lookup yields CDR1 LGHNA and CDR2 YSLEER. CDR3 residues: CASSQDRRTGGRSYTF. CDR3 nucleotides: TGCGCCAGCAGCCAAGATAGGAGGACAGGGGGTAGAAGCTACACCTTC.

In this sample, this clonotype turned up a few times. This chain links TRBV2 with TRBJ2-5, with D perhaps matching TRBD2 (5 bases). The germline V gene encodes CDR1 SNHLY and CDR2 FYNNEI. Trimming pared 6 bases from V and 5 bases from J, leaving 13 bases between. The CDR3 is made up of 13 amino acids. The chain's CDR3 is CASSATRGETQYF. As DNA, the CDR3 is TGTGCCAGCAGCGCTACTAGAGGGGAGACCCAGTACTTC.

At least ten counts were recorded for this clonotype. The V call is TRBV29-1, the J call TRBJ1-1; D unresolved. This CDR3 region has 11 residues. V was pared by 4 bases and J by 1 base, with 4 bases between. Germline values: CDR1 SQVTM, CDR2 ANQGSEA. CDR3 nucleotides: TGCAGCGTTGTAGAGAACACTGAAGCTTTCTTT. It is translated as CSVVENTEAFF.

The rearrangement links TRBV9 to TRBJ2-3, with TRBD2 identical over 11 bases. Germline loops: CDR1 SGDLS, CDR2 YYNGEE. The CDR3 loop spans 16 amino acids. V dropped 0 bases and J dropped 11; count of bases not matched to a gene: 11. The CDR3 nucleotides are TGTGCCAGCAGCGTAGATGGTAGCGGGGGGGCCTTTGAGCAGTATTTT. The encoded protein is CASSVDGSGGAFEQYF.

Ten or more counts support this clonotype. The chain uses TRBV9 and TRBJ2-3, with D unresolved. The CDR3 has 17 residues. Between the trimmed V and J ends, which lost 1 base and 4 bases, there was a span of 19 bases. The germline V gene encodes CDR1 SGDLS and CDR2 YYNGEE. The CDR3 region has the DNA TGTGCCAGCAGCGTAACGATAGACGGGCAAAAGGCAGATACGCAGTATTTT. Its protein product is CASSVTIDGQKADTQYF.

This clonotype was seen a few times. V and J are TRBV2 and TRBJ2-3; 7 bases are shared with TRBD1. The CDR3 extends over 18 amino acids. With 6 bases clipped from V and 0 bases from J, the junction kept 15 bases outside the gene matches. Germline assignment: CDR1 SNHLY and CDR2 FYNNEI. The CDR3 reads CASSPTGTTDASTDTQYF. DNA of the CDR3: TGTGCCAGCAGCCCGACAGGGACCACCGATGCTAGCACAGATACGCAGTATTTT.

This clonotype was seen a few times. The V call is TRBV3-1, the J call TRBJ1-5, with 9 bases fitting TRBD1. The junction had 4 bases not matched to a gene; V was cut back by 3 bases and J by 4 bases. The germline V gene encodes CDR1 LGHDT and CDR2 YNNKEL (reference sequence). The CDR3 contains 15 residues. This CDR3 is CASSQGTGQNQPQHF. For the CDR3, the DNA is TGTGCCAGCAGCCAGGGGACAGGGCAAAATCAGCCCCAGCATTTT.

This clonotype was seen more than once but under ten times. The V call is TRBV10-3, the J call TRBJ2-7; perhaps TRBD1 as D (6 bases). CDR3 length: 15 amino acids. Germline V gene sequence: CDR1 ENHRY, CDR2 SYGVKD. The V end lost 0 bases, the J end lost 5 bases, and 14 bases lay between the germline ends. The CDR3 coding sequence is TGTGCCATCAGTGAGTCGACAGGTGGTTGGGACGAGCAGTACGTC. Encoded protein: CAISESTGGWDEQYV.

The CDR3 nucleotides read TGCAGTGCATTACGGGACAGGGGTATCAGATACCAAGAGACCCAGTACTTC. Translation: CSALRDRGIRYQETQYF. V usage is TRBV20-1 and J usage is TRBJ2-5, with 10 positions matching TRBD1. Germline trimming cut 6 bases from V and 0 bases from J; bases unmatched to any gene: 13. The CDR3 is 17 residues long. Germline CDR1 reads DFQATT; CDR2 reads SNEGSKA (reference sequence).

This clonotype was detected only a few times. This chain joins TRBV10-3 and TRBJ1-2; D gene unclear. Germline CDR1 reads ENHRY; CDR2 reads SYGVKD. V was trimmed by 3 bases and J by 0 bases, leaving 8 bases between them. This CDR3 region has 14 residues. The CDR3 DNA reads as TGTGCCATCAGTGAATCTACAGCTAACTATGGCTACACCTTC. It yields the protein CAISESTANYGYTF.

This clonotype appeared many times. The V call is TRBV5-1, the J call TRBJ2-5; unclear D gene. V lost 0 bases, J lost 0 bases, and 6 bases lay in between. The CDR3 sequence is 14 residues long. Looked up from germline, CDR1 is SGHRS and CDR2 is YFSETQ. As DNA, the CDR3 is TGCGCCAGCAGCTTGGTCGATAACCAAGAGACCCAGTACTTC. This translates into CASSLVDNQETQYF.

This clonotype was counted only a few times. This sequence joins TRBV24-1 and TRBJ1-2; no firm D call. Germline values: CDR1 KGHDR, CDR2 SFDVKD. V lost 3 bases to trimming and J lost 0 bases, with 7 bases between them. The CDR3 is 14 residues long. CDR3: CATSDASANYGYTF. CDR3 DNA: TGTGCCACCAGTGATGCCAGTGCTAACTATGGCTACACCTTC.

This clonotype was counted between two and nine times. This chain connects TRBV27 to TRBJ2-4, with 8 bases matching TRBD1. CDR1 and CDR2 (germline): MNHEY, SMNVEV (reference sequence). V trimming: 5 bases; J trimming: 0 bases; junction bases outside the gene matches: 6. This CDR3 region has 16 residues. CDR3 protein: CASSVGQGGAKNIQYF. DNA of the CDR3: TGTGCCAGCAGTGTCGGACAGGGAGGAGCCAAAAACATTCAGTACTTC.

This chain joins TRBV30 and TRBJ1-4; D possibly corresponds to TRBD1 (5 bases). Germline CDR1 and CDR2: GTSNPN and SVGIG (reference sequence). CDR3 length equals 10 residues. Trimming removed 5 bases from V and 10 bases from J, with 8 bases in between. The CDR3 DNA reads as TGTGCCTGGGGGGGAGGAAAACTGTTTTTT. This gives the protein CAWGGGKLFF. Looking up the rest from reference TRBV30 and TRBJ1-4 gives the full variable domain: SQTIHQWPATLVQPVGSPLSLECTVEGTSNPNLYWYRQAAGRGLQLLFYSVGIGQISSEVPQNLSASRPQDRQFILSSKKLLLSDSGFYLCAWGGGKLFFGSGTQLSVL.

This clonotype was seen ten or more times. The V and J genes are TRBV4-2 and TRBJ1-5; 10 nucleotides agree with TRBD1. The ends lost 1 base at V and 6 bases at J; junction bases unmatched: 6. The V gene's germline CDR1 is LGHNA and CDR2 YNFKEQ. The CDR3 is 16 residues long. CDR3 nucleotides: TGTGCCAGCAGCCAAGCGGGACAGGGGATGGCTCAGCCCCAGCATTTT. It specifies CASSQAGQGMAQPQHF.